The present T cell receptor beta chain was sequenced within a study of radiotherapy plus CTLA-4 blockade in lung cancer. In the study overall: In less than 20% of patients, objective responses were seen; 30% to 35% had disease control.

The table came from immunoSEQ multiplex PCR; TCRdb's copy has only in-frame clones and leaves some out. The table records tens of thousands of clones, around 87% of them present only once. Remarks on this clone: Its antigen is undetermined.

CDR3 length: 15 residues. The V and J ends lost 2 bases and 2 bases, in that order; junction bases with no gene match: 3. In germline, CDR1 is SGHRS, CDR2 YFSETQ. Points from the study as a whole: The authors reported that early blood T cell clone dynamics, with interferon-beta, best predicted response. Radiotherapy plus ipilimumab was followed by expansion in blood of tumor-derived TCR clones.

The study treated chemo-refractory metastatic non-small-cell lung cancer patients with focal radiation plus ipilimumab CTLA-4 blockade. The V gene is TRBV5-1, the J gene TRBJ2-3; TRBD2 matches at 9 bases. Material: peripheral blood, obtained from a patient treated with radiotherapy plus ipilimumab. The source is a human donor with non-small cell lung cancer who had stable disease on radiotherapy plus ipilimumab. CDR3 nucleotide sequence: TGCGCCAGCAGCTTCTCTAGCGGGGTCACAGATACGCAGTATTTT. Translated: CASSFSSGVTDTQYF.